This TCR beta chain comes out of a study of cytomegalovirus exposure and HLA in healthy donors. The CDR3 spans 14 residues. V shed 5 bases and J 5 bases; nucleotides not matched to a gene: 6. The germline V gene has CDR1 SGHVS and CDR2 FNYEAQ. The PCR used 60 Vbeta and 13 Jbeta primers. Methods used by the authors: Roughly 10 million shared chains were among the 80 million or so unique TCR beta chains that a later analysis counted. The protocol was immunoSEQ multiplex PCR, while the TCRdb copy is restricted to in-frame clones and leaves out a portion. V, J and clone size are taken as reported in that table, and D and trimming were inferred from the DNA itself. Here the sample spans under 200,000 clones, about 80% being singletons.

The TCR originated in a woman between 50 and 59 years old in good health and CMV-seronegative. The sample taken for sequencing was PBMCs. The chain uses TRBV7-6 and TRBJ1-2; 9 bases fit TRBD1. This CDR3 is CASSPGQGRYGYTF. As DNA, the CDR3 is TGTGCCAGCAGCCCCGGACAGGGGAGGTATGGCTACACCTTC.